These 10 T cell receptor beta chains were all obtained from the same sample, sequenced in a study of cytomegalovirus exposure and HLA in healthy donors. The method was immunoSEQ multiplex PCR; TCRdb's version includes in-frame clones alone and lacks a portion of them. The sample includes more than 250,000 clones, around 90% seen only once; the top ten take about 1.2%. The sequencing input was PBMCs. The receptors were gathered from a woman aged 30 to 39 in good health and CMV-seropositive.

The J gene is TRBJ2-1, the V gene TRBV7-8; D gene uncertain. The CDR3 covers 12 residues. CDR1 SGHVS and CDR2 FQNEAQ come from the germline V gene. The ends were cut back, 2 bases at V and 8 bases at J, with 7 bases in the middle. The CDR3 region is CASSLSWYEQFF. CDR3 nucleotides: TGTGCCAGCAGCTTAAGTTGGTATGAGCAGTTCTTC.

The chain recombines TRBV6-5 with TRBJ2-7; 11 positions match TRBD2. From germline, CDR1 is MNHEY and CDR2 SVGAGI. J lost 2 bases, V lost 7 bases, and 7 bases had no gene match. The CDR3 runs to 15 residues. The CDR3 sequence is CASKSLAGGAYEQYF. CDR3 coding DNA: TGTGCCAGCAAGTCCCTAGCGGGAGGCGCCTACGAGCAGTACTTC.

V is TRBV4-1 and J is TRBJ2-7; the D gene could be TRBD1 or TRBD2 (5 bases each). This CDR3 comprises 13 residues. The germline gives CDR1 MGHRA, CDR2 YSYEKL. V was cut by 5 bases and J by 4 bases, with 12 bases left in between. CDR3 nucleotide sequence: TGCGCCAGCAGCTACCAGGGAGAGTACGAGCAGTACTTC. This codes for CASSYQGEYEQYF.

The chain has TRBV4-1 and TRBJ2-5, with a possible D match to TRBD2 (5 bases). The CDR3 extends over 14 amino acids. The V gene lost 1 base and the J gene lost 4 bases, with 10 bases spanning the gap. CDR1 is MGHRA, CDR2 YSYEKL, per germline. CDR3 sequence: CASSQGYGRETQYF. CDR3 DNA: TGCGCCAGCAGCCAAGGATATGGGAGAGAGACCCAGTACTTC.

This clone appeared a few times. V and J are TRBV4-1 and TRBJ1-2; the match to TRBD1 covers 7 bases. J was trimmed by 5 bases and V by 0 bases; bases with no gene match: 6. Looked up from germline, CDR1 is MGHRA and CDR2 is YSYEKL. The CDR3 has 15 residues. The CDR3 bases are TGCGCCAGCAGCCAAGACCCGGGACAGTTTTATGGCTACACCTTC. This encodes CASSQDPGQFYGYTF.

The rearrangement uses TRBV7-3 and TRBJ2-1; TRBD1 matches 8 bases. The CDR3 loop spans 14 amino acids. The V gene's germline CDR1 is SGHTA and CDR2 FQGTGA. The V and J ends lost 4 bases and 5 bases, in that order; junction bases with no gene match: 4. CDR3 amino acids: CASSSTGAHNEQFF. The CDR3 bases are TGTGCCAGCAGCTCGACAGGGGCCCACAATGAGCAGTTCTTC.

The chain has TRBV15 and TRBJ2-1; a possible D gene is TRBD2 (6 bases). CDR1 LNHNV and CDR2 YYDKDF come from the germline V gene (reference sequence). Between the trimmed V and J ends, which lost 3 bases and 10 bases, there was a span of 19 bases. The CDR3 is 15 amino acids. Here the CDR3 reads CATSRGDSRSREQFF. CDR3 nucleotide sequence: TGTGCCACCAGCAGGGGGGACTCCCGGAGCAGAGAGCAGTTCTTC. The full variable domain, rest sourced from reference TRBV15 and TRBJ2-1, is DAMVIQNPRYQVTQFGKPVTLSCSQTLNHNVMYWYQQKSSQAPKLLFHYYDKDFNNEADTPDNFQSRRPNTSFCFLDIRSPGLGDTAMYLCATSRGDSRSREQFFGPGTRLTVL.

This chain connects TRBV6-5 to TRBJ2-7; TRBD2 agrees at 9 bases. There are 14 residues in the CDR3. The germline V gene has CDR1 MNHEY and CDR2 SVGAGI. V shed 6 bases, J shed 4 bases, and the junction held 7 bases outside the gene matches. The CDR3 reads CASRGLATTYEQYF. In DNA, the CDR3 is TGTGCCAGCAGAGGACTAGCGACTACTTACGAGCAGTACTTC.

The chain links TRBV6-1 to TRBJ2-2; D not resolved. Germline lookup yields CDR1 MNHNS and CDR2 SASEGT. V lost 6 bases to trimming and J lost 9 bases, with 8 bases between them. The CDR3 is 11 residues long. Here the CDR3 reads CASSWQRELFF. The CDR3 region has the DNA TGTGCCAGCAGCTGGCAGCGGGAGCTGTTTTTT.

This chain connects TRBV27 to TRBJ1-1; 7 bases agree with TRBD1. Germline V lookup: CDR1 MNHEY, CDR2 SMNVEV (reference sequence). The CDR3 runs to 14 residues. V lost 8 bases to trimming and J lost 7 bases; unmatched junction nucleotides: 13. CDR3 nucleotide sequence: TGTGCCAGCCGTACCGGACAGGTGAACGGTGAAGCTTTCTTT. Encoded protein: CASRTGQVNGEAFF.